This T cell receptor beta chain comes out of a study of cytomegalovirus exposure and HLA in healthy donors (dated by TCRdb to the late 2010s). As for the study more broadly: According to an earlier analysis of a few hundred of the donors, about 190 million T cells yielded roughly 100 million unique TCR beta sequences and approximately 300 Gb of sequence data. In a later analysis, previously published TCR beta repertoires from several hundred donors were re-analyzed and high-resolution HLA genotyping was added so that TCR occurrence patterns could be studied. Class I and class II HLA loci were covered by the typing at four-digit resolution. A later genetic analysis took genome-wide SNP genotypes for about 65% of the roughly 670 donors and used that subset as a discovery cohort. Of the roughly 430 genotyped donors, around 81% fell in the genetic ancestry cluster associated with self-reported Caucasian donors. The study used immunosequencing to profile the T cell repertoires of approximately 640 subjects and linked those repertoires to cytomegalovirus serostatus. An early release covering roughly 640 HLA-typed donors comprised around 300 gigabases of sequencing data and some 79 million unique TCR sequences. In the later analysis, no new phenotypic data were used to find candidate immune exposures; instead, reliance was placed on TCR beta sequences and their occurrence across donors. In addition to the first cohort of 666 subjects, a separate validation cohort of 120 different subjects was used. Donor age, sex, ethnicity and CMV serostatus were collected together with the repertoire data. The study combined high-throughput TCR immunosequencing, statistical association of individual TCRs with disease status, and machine learning to predict cytomegalovirus infection status. The study was designed to test whether signatures of past pathogen exposure could be identified by cataloging public T cell receptors. Typing coverage differed by locus: A, B, C, DRB1 and DQB1 were typed in about 620-640 donors, DQA1 in 522, DPA1 in 600 to 610, and DPB1 in 400 to 480. An earlier analysis of about 600 of the donors used high-throughput TCR beta sequencing to judge whether each TCR beta V gene segment behaved as functional or pseudogenic. Roughly five DR-DQ haplotypes were handled as single units for association and clustering, since linkage in the cohort was strong. All discovery cohort repertoires had been generated on a single sequencing platform. On average, 235,054 unique TCR beta nucleotide sequences were sequenced per donor among some 420 genotyped donors of the cohort, with roughly 20% of those sequences being non-productive.

The CDR3 holds 16 amino acids from the cysteine to the phenylalanine. The kept DNA is CDR3 alone, 48 bases in frame from the first base. Here V drops 4 bases and J drops 5 bases, and the junction holds 8 bases not matched to any gene. The CDR1 and CDR2 encoded by the germline V gene are SGHDN and FVKESK. Library preparation employed the immunoSEQ multiplex PCR assay. For the multiplex PCR, a mixture combining 60 forward primers for TCR Vbeta segments and 13 reverse primers for TCR Jbeta segments was used. The CDR3 region of rearranged TCR beta genes was amplified from genomic DNA with a multiplex PCR assay. The amplified TCR beta libraries were sequenced on the Illumina HiSeq System as 87-base-pair reads. Per the source publication's procedure: Across the 500 to 700 repertoires, a later analysis counted some 81 million unique TCR beta chains, around 11 million of which were shared by at least two donors. A nearest-neighbor algorithm error-corrected the raw reads and collapsed the reads into unique sequences, merging closely related sequences to remove PCR and sequencing errors. Alignment of CDR3 sequences to IMGT reference sequences was used to assign V, D and J gene segments. For a sequence to be retained, at least a six-nucleotide match to both a V gene segment and a J gene segment was required. A rearrangement was called productive if the CDR3 had no stop codons and remained in frame with V and J, and every other rearrangement was called non-productive. CDR3 was defined according to IMGT convention as the region running from the second conserved V-encoded cysteine to the conserved J-encoded phenylalanine. The earlier analysis of a few hundred of the donors excluded any sequence lacking an unambiguous match to a single V gene segment. In an earlier analysis of 587 of the donors, V segments were called functional above 56.7% productive rearrangements and were called segregating when the between-donor standard deviation exceeded 5%. To diagnose cytomegalovirus status from the catalog of TCR beta chain sequences, a statistical classification framework was built. V and J gene assignment, in a later analysis, came from comparing TCR nucleotide sequences with IMGT/GENE-DB human TR gene sequences. A later analysis assigned CDR3 sequences and most-parsimonious VDJ recombination scenarios with the TCRdist pipeline. In a later analysis, each TCR beta chain was defined by its CDR3 amino acid sequence together with its V-gene family, and reads without a unique V-gene family were excluded. In a later analysis, fewer than 650 highly shared, low-generation-probability nucleotide sequences were removed to address suspected cross-contamination and a sequencing artifact. In a later analysis, a clonal expansion index for each public chain was calculated from normalized within-repertoire ranks of inferred template counts. A later analysis computed generation probabilities with a VDJ recombination model fitted to out-of-frame rearrangements, and checked the results against IGoR. Hypergeometric tests were used in a later analysis to score TCR-TCR, TCR-HLA and TCR-CMV co-occurrence, with a repertoire-size bias correction applied to the TCR pairs. In a later analysis, false discovery rates were estimated by permuting HLA or CMV assignments 20 times. In a later analysis, co-occurring TCRs were grouped using DBSCAN, with TCRdist sequence similarity added in when clustering inside HLA-allele-positive subsets. For co-occurrence clustering, repertoires with fewer than 30,000 or more than 120,000 public chains were excluded, along with roughly 5 repertoires with anomalous nucleotide sharing. Not all clones reach the TCRdb copy of this immuneACCESS table, which keeps in-frame sequences only. Checked studies attribute under half of the gap to unresolved V genes and leave the rest unexplained. D and trimming were read from the DNA, whereas the V and J calls and clone size are those reported in that table. The sample table records about 83,000 clones; around 81% of these occur just once. 1.9% of the sample comes from the top ten.

General study outcomes and caveats: Only TCR beta chains were sequenced in this cohort, and the absence of alpha or paired-chain data limited detectable features. Because some donors lacked HLA typing at each locus, the association tests relied only on the typed subset. A later genetic analysis associated a missense DCLRE1C variant with V-gene and J-gene trimming of TCR beta chains, and an independent cohort replicated the association. In a later analysis, about 17,000 TCR beta sequences were associated with specific HLA alleles at a false discovery rate of 0.05. According to a later analysis, most CMV-associated TCR beta chains appeared to be HLA-restricted, and the HLA associations seemed to be driven largely by CMV exposure. A further reported finding was that TCR beta sequences accurately predicted the HLA-A and HLA-B alleles for most subjects in the first cohort. An earlier analysis of around 540 of the donors showed that most TCR beta V segments appeared in productive rearrangements either about 87% or about 30% of the time, which broadly matched IMGT annotations. In a later analysis, several top co-occurrence clusters were reported to appear linked to parvovirus B19, influenza, CMV and Epstein-Barr virus. For the cohort, immune exposure information was limited to CMV serostatus. The authors suggested that the approach could potentially be extended to other disease states and immunological phenotypes. The study listed 164 TCR beta chains as associated with cytomegalovirus. Compared with equally common non-associated chains, HLA-associated TCR beta chains in a later analysis were more clonally expanded and had lower generation probabilities. In a later genetic analysis, fewer N-insertions in productive TCRs were reported among donors in an Asian-associated ancestry cluster than the approximately 630-donor mean. While some public TCRs were present in many individuals, most TCR sequences turned up only very rarely across donors. When HLA alleles, especially DR and DQ, strongly co-occurred, TCR associations were difficult to assign to individual alleles. Three of the identified cytomegalovirus-associated TCR beta chains were confirmed in vitro to be specific for cytomegalovirus antigens. Roughly uniform sequencing depth across donors was assumed in presence/absence analyses, although this assumption may not hold. A group of highly shared sequence variants was considered likely to be a technical artifact of the sequencing pipeline. According to a later analysis, TCR association rates differed among HLA loci, with DRB1 alleles showing the most associated TCRs and HLA-C alleles showing the fewest. Some IMGT-functional V segments, including TRBV6-2 and TRBV6-3, could not be told apart with the 87-base-pair reads, so those segments were excluded. Cytomegalovirus status was reported to be diagnosed by the classifier with high specificity and sensitivity in both the original and validation cohorts. Correlated functional status among segregating V segments might reflect linkage disequilibrium, but an unknown experimental factor could not be ruled out. Because counts were too low, some 17 rarely observed V segments, including chromosome 9 orphons, were left out of the earlier analysis of some 640 of the donors.

The cohort comprised fewer than 700 healthy bone marrow donors. All cohort members were sampled while nominally healthy, although unrecorded immune exposures were likely present. The donor was CMV seronegative and belonged to the group of 352 seronegative cohort members. A peripheral blood sample was provided by each donor, and peripheral blood mononuclear cells were used for TCR beta sequencing. The Qiagen DNeasy Blood Extraction Kit was used to extract genomic DNA from the blood cell samples. Points on this clone: Its antigen is currently not known. The record has no base qualities; no much larger clone is one base away.

The receptor was derived from a woman in her 30s in good health and CMV-seronegative. The sample consisted of PBMCs. The chain uses TRBV14 and TRBJ2-1, and 10 junctional nucleotides match TRBD2. The sequence in DNA is TGTGCCAGCAGCCTCGTTAGCGGGAGGCGAAACAATGAGCAGTTCTTC. It is translated as CASSLVSGRRNNEQFF. The reference TRBV14 and TRBJ2-1 proteins fill in what lies around the CDR3, so the full variable domain reads EAGVTQFPSHSVIEKGQTVTLRCDPISGHDNLYWYRRVMGKEIKFLLHFVKESKQDESGMPNNRFLAERTGGTYSTLKVQPAELEDSGVYFCASSLVSGRRNNEQFFGPGTRLTVL.